This entry concerns a single T cell receptor (beta chain). Its antigen is still unknown. The source of the sample is a study of Ad26.COV2.S vaccination and SARS-CoV-2 variants. Looking at the study overall: The authors gave Ad26.COV2.S intramuscularly, either once or twice 56 days apart.

General observations from the study: People who got the vaccine had more spike-specific TCR breadth than people who got placebo. TCR breadth and depth analyses may have underestimated total T cell responses.

Treatment meaning: roughly 20 received Ad26.COV2.S at low or high dose, single or two shots; 5 received placebo; per-sample allocation not given. The samples date from day 63 after the first vaccine or placebo injection. Within Boston, the person who donated was an adult of 18-55 years. This CDR3 has 13 residues. V lost 7 bases, J lost 6 bases, and 12 bases lay in between. The method was immunoSEQ multiplex PCR; TCRdb's version includes in-frame clones alone and lacks a portion of them. The repertoire has under 550,000 clones, 75% to 95% of them found once; the top ten carry less than 15%. The chain is built from TRBV12-3 or TRBV12-4 and TRBJ1-4; weak D call: TRBD1 (5 bases). The specimen comprised peripheral blood, sampled in a trial of Ad26.COV2.S vaccine versus placebo. This clonotype originated in a person aged 18 to 65 who received the Ad26.COV2.S COVID-19 vaccine or a placebo. DNA for the CDR3: TGTGCCAGCAATTACTGGGGGGATGAAAAACTGTTTTTT. Amino acid sequence: CASNYWGDEKLFF.